This TCR beta chain was recorded in a study of cytomegalovirus exposure and HLA in healthy donors. PCR amplification relied on 60 Vbeta primers (plus 13 Jbeta primers). Sequenced by immunoSEQ multiplex PCR; TCRdb stores in-frame clones only, minus some. The sample yields 100,000 to 150,000 clones, 74% seen once. The CDR3 is 16 amino acids. Germline-derived CDR1 and CDR2 are SEHNR and FQNEAQ (reference sequence). With 2 bases removed from V and 0 bases from J, the gap between germline ends came to 13 bases. Sequencing input: PBMCs. The source is a woman aged 45-60 years in good health and CMV-seropositive. This chain uses TRBV7-9 with TRBJ1-1; a possible D gene is TRBD1 (6 bases). In DNA, the CDR3 is TGTGCCAGCAGCTTAATCGTGGGGGACATGAACACTGAAGCTTTCTTT. Translated: CASSLIVGDMNTEAFF.